This passage covers 9 T cell receptor beta chains from one sample sequenced in a study of cytomegalovirus exposure and HLA in healthy donors. PCR used 60 Vbeta primers and 13 Jbeta primers. Here immunoSEQ multiplex PCR was the method, and the copy in TCRdb shows in-frame clones only, minus some. The top ten hold about 8% of the sample, which has roughly 200,000 clones, over 9.5% seen once. Source material: PBMCs. The receptors originated from a middle-aged man in good health and CMV-seropositive.

This chain joins TRBV6-5 and TRBJ2-1; TRBD2 agrees at 9 bases. Trimming took 0 bases from V and 7 from J; bases not matched to a gene: 7. The CDR3 length is 16 residues. Germline CDR1 is MNHEY and CDR2 is SVGAGI. In nucleotides, the CDR3 is TGTGCCAGCAGTTACTCGGGCAGCGGGGGGCGAAATGAGCAGTTCTTC. Its translation is CASSYSGSGGRNEQFF.

This rearrangement joins TRBV6-5 to TRBJ2-7; 9 nucleotides agree with TRBD1. Trimming removed 5 bases from V and 4 bases from J; junction bases left unmatched: 6. The CDR3 is made up of 14 amino acids. The germline V gene encodes CDR1 MNHEY and CDR2 SVGAGI. The CDR3 protein is CASSIGDREYEQYF. CDR3 DNA: TGTGCCAGCAGTATTGGGGACAGGGAATACGAGCAGTACTTC.

The genes are TRBV28 and TRBJ1-4; D is undetermined. V was pared by 8 bases and J by 0 bases, with 13 bases between. This CDR3 comprises 15 residues. The germline V gene has CDR1 MDHEN and CDR2 SYDVKM. CDR3 protein: CASALFAATNEKLFF. The DNA for the CDR3 is TGTGCCAGCGCCCTGTTCGCAGCAACTAATGAAAAACTGTTTTTT.

This clone was detected only a few times. The V gene is TRBV6-5, the J gene TRBJ2-1; D possibly corresponds to TRBD2 (5 bases). Germline V gene data show CDR1 as MNHEY and CDR2 as SVGAGI. CDR3 length: 13 residues. V was cut by 0 bases and J by 8 bases, with 8 bases left in between. This CDR3 reads CASSYSRDYEQFF. The CDR3 DNA reads as TGTGCCAGCAGTTACTCCCGGGATTATGAGCAGTTCTTC.

This clone was counted a few times. The chain couples TRBV2 to TRBJ2-1; the match to TRBD1 covers 8 bases. Germline CDR1 and CDR2: SNHLY and FYNNEI. J lost 8 bases, V lost 7 bases, and 7 bases had no gene match. This CDR3 is built from 13 residues. The CDR3: CASTWTGPDEQFF. CDR3 in DNA: TGTGCCAGCACCTGGACAGGGCCGGATGAGCAGTTCTTC.

This clone was seen a few times. The chain combines TRBV9 with TRBJ1-3, with 7 bases matching TRBD1. The V and J ends lost 3 bases and 6 bases, in that order; junction bases with no gene match: 9. CDR3 length: 15 residues. Germline CDR1 and CDR2: SGDLS and YYNGEE. CDR3 loop: CASSDPTGLANTIYF. CDR3 DNA: TGTGCCAGCAGCGACCCGACAGGGCTAGCAAACACCATATATTTT.

In its sample, this clone was seen a few times. The chain has TRBV18 and TRBJ2-5, with D perhaps matching TRBD2 (5 bases). Trimming removed 3 bases at V and 4 bases at J, with 9 bases between. CDR1 and CDR2 (germline): KGHSH, LQKENI. The CDR3 spans 13 residues. The CDR3 loop reads CASSPGVSETQYF. In nucleotides, the CDR3 is TGTGCCAGCTCACCCGGGGTATCAGAGACCCAGTACTTC.

This sequence joins TRBV4-1 and TRBJ2-3; D is possibly TRBD1 (5 bases). The germline V and J ends were trimmed by 1 base and 6 bases, with 17 bases remaining between them. Per germline, CDR1 MGHRA and CDR2 YSYEKL. This CDR3 has 16 residues. The CDR3 protein is CASSQVPFQGADTQYF. The CDR3 DNA is TGCGCCAGCAGCCAAGTTCCATTCCAGGGTGCGGATACGCAGTATTTT.

This chain uses TRBV6-5 with TRBJ1-2; 9 bases are shared with TRBD1. Germline V lookup: CDR1 MNHEY, CDR2 SVGAGI. This CDR3 has 13 amino acids. V shed 1 base, J shed 8 bases, and the junction held 2 bases outside the gene matches. The CDR3 reads CASSYFGTGGYTF. In nucleotides, the CDR3 is TGTGCCAGCAGTTACTTTGGGACAGGGGGCTACACCTTC.